This T cell receptor beta chain was recovered during a study of beta chain features in type 1 diabetes (dated by TCRdb to the late 2010s). Study-level background: Mean age, gender distribution, total cell number and subset yield did not differ between patients and healthy donors. A total of 100 million to 110 million sorted cells were examined across all samples, and a strong correlation was observed between cell number per subset and RNA yield. In the study, recently diagnosed type 1 diabetes patients and matched healthy donors were compared on the TCRB repertoires of their sorted circulating CD4+ T cell subsets. Whereas all 28 donors provided naive and central memory subsets, regulatory and stem cell-like memory subsets were isolated from just 8 patients and about 8 healthy donors. The full study reports these points: Sequencing cDNA rather than genomic DNA could over-represent highly expressing activated cells, although activation and CD3 levels did not differ between groups. In all four CD4+ subsets, TCRB CDR3 length was moderately but significantly shorter in type 1 diabetes patients. Patients with type 1 diabetes made fewer insertions and deleted more nucleotides at VDJ recombination sites, implying thymic rearrangement abnormalities. Only small numbers of individuals were included in the HLA sub-analyses, which left unresolved whether HLA type had any influence on TCRB rearrangement. Shorter templates might have been favored by PCR, but patient and control samples were amplified and corrected together, so both groups would have been affected equally by any skew. Naive, central memory and regulatory TCRB repertoires appeared to be more alike among patients than among healthy donors.

Each donor gave one peripheral blood draw, averaging around 0.11 L, which was collected into heparinised tubes. Using a panel that included CD45RO, CCR7, CD25, CD127, CD95 and CD27, naive, central memory, regulatory and stem cell-like memory CD4+ T cells were sorted on a BD FACSAria II. A purity above 95% was achieved for all sorted populations. PBMCs were separated immediately by Lymphoprep density gradient centrifugation and were stained directly, without being cultured. To minimize batch effects, samples were stained and sorted in pairs, one healthy donor with one patient per experiment. Comment on this clone: What antigen it recognizes has not been identified. It has no much larger one-base neighbor in the sample; base qualities were not kept.

The entire isolated RNA was reverse transcribed using the High Capacity cDNA Reverse Transcription Kit, and thus expressed TCRB transcripts were sequenced. Naive, central memory and regulatory T cell samples underwent deep immunoSEQ sequencing, averaging approximately 3.3 million total reads per sample. Sorted cells were lysed in RLT buffer, and RNA was extracted using DNase-treated RNeasy Micro or Mini kits according to cell number. To prevent cross-contamination, each cell subset was processed individually, whereas patient and healthy donor samples were processed jointly. TCRB sequences were amplified from cDNA with the immunoSEQ multiplex PCR, producing 87-bp fragments spanning the CDR3 region. Sequencing of the amplicons was done on the Illumina HiSeq platform. Concerning the study's data processing: Synthetic template baselines were used to correct PCR bias computationally, reads within Hamming distance 2 were collapsed together, and singletons that could not be merged were discarded. Reads were aligned against IMGT so that V, D and J genes, CDR3 length and insertions or deletions at six rearrangement sites could be assigned. Clonotype counts were normalized to sorted cell number within each subset before computing true diversity and Gini coefficients with the tcR R package. The overlap coefficient, calculated on TCRB nucleotide sequences, was used to measure repertoire sharing. TCRdb obtained this table from immuneACCESS and retained in-frame rearrangements with V and J assigned. These tables miss some clones; where compared with another copy, unresolved V genes account for less than half of the shortfall, and the remainder is unexplained. V and J calls and clone size are copied from that table; D and trimming were computed from the DNA. Across this sample there are more than 150,000 clones, with 7.5% to 10% seen only once. The top ten hold 2% to 3% of the sample.

Inclusive of the bounding cysteine and phenylalanine, the CDR3 is 16 residues long. The sequence is cut down to CDR3 DNA, 48 bases in frame from base 1. The germline V and J ends show losses of 1 base and 5 bases respectively, and no gene match explains 8 bases of the junction. Sequences SGHDN (CDR1) and FVKESK (CDR2) are obtained from the germline V gene. This receptor chain uses TRBV14 and TRBJ2-7; 10 middle bases align to TRBD2. The TCR originated in a woman aged 18-29 years in good health. Material for sequencing was central memory CD4+ T cells from blood. For the CDR3, the sequence is CASSQGGSGRTNEQYF. The sequence in DNA is TGTGCCAGCAGCCAAGGGGGTAGCGGGAGGACGAACGAGCAGTACTTC.